This T cell receptor (beta chain) originates from a study of cytomegalovirus exposure and HLA in healthy donors. The wider study: HLA-typed donors were the source of about 85 million unique TCRs held in an early data release. Findings and limits, study-wide: Data from an earlier analysis indicated that most TCR beta V segments were productive either about 87% or about 30% of the time.

This clone was detected a few times. Its antigen is unidentified. The PCR contained 60 Vbeta and 13 Jbeta primers. Assay: immunoSEQ multiplex PCR; the TCRdb copy retains only in-frame clones and omits some. The table records roughly 160,000 clones, approximately 80% of them present only once. The CDR3 spans 15 residues. Trimming took 7 bases from V and 3 from J; bases not matched to a gene: 6. The germline V gene encodes CDR1 SGHRS and CDR2 YFSETQ. Among the donors, all were healthy bone marrow donors. This receptor was taken from a man aged 18 to 30 in good health and CMV-seropositive. Sequences were obtained from PBMCs. V gene TRBV5-1 combines with J gene TRBJ2-3; 12 bases align to TRBD2. The CDR3 DNA follows: TGCGCCAGCGCTTTGACTAGCGGGAGAACAGATACGCAGTATTTT. Amino acids: CASALTSGRTDTQYF.